Listed below are T cell receptor beta chains from one sample, sequenced in a study of blood T cell repertoires in COVID-19. Sequencing used immunoSEQ multiplex PCR; TCRdb keeps in-frame clones, though not all of them. Of 130,000 to 150,000 clones in the sample, about 84% were seen once. The sample comprised peripheral blood. These receptors came from a man aged 55 to 70 with active or convalescent COVID-19. The CDR3 runs from the conserved cysteine through the conserved F or W. Fields, in order: D gene, J gene, clone size, V gene, CDR3 DNA, CDR3 protein. D genes are given only for firm matches. Size is omitted from some rows. Given values are once, few, many or a class for expanded clones.

d_call: .; j_call: TRBJ1-3; clone_size: .; v_call: TRBV4-2; cdr3_nt: TGTGCCAGCAGCCAAGATCTTCGAGGACACCCTGGAAACACCATATATTTT; cdr3_aa: CASSQDLRGHPGNTIYF
d_call: .; j_call: TRBJ1-2; clone_size: .; v_call: TRBV6-5; cdr3_nt: TGTGCCAGCGTCGAGGGGGTTATCAACTATGGCTACACCTTC; cdr3_aa: CASVEGVINYGYTF
d_call: TRBD2; j_call: TRBJ2-1; clone_size: .; v_call: TRBV9; cdr3_nt: TGTGCCAGCAGCGTGTCACCGGGACTAGCGAACAATGAGCAGTTCTTC; cdr3_aa: CASSVSPGLANNEQFF
d_call: TRBD2; j_call: TRBJ2-1; clone_size: .; v_call: TRBV11-1; cdr3_nt: TGTGCCAGCAGCCCCCGAAGCGGGGCTGAGCAGTTCTTC; cdr3_aa: CASSPRSGAEQFF
d_call: .; j_call: TRBJ1-1; clone_size: .; v_call: TRBV27; cdr3_nt: TGTGCCAGCAGTTTATCGATAGGGAGGGCTGAAGCTTTCTTT; cdr3_aa: CASSLSIGRAEAFF
d_call: .; j_call: TRBJ2-7; clone_size: few; v_call: TRBV28; cdr3_nt: TGTGCCAGCACTTCGCCAGGGGGCGGGGGCGGGTACGAGCAGTACTTC; cdr3_aa: CASTSPGGGGGYEQYF
d_call: TRBD2; j_call: TRBJ2-5; clone_size: once; v_call: TRBV7-2; cdr3_nt: TGTGCCAGCAGCCTTCAGCGGGGTCAAGAGACCCAGTACTTC; cdr3_aa: CASSLQRGQETQYF
d_call: TRBD1; j_call: TRBJ2-2; clone_size: .; v_call: TRBV6-2/TRBV6-3; cdr3_nt: TGTGCCAGCAGTTACTTAACCGGGACAGGGACCGGGGAGCTGTTTTTT; cdr3_aa: CASSYLTGTGTGELFF
d_call: TRBD1; j_call: TRBJ1-5; clone_size: .; v_call: TRBV6-6; cdr3_nt: TGTGCCAGCAGACAGGGGGGTTATAGCAATCAGCCCCAGCATTTT; cdr3_aa: CASRQGGYSNQPQHF
d_call: .; j_call: TRBJ2-4; clone_size: .; v_call: TRBV9; cdr3_nt: TGTGCCAGCAGCGTAGGCCGGAATACGGGAAACATTCAGTACTTC; cdr3_aa: CASSVGRNTGNIQYF
d_call: .; j_call: TRBJ2-7; clone_size: .; v_call: TRBV4-1; cdr3_nt: TGCGCCAGCAGCCCCTTAGGGGCGGGGACCCTCGAGCAGTACTTC; cdr3_aa: CASSPLGAGTLEQYF
d_call: TRBD2; j_call: TRBJ2-2; clone_size: .; v_call: TRBV5-1; cdr3_nt: TGCGCCAGCAGCTTGGATTCCAGCGGGGGTAACACCGGGGAGCTGTTTTTT; cdr3_aa: CASSLDSSGGNTGELFF
d_call: .; j_call: TRBJ1-1; clone_size: .; v_call: TRBV3-1/TRBV3-2; cdr3_nt: TGTGCCAGCAGCCACGCAAGGGGGGGCGGCACTGAAGCTTTCTTT; cdr3_aa: CASSHARGGGTEAFF
d_call: .; j_call: TRBJ1-2; clone_size: .; v_call: TRBV7-9; cdr3_nt: TGTGCCAGCAGCTTAGCAGGGGAGGGTGGCTACACCTTC; cdr3_aa: CASSLAGEGGYTF
d_call: TRBD1; j_call: TRBJ1-3; clone_size: .; v_call: TRBV4-2; cdr3_nt: TGTGCCAGCAGCCACCCCGGGACAGGGACCCTCTCTGGAAACACCATATATTTT; cdr3_aa: CASSHPGTGTLSGNTIYF
d_call: .; j_call: TRBJ1-1; clone_size: .; v_call: TRBV29-1; cdr3_nt: TGCAGCGTTACCCCAAGGGGACAAATGAACACTGAAGCTTTCTTT; cdr3_aa: CSVTPRGQMNTEAFF
d_call: .; j_call: TRBJ2-2; clone_size: .; v_call: TRBV9; cdr3_nt: TGTGCCAGCAGCGCGAGGGTTGCCGGGGAGCTGTTTTTT; cdr3_aa: CASSARVAGELFF
d_call: .; j_call: TRBJ2-1; clone_size: .; v_call: TRBV11-2; cdr3_nt: TGTGCCAGCAGCTTTAGAGGCGACAATGAGCAGTTCTTC; cdr3_aa: CASSFRGDNEQFF
d_call: TRBD2; j_call: TRBJ2-3; clone_size: .; v_call: TRBV24-1; cdr3_nt: TGTGCCACCAGTGACACCCCGGGCGGGAGTGGAGATACGCAGTATTTT; cdr3_aa: CATSDTPGGSGDTQYF
d_call: .; j_call: TRBJ1-4; clone_size: .; v_call: TRBV27; cdr3_nt: TGTGCCAGCAGTAGAGGAGGGGTGCACGAAAAACTGTTTTTT; cdr3_aa: CASSRGGVHEKLFF
d_call: .; j_call: TRBJ1-5; clone_size: .; v_call: TRBV2; cdr3_nt: TGTGCCAGCAGTGAACTTCATCAGCCCCAGCATTTT; cdr3_aa: CASSELHQPQHF
d_call: TRBD2; j_call: TRBJ2-1; clone_size: .; v_call: TRBV7-9; cdr3_nt: TGTGCCAGCAGCTTCACTAGCGGGAGGGCCGGTGAGCAGTTCTTC; cdr3_aa: CASSFTSGRAGEQFF
d_call: .; j_call: TRBJ1-1; clone_size: .; v_call: TRBV6-5; cdr3_nt: TGTGCCAGCAGTTACGGTATGCGGGAAGAAGCTTTCTTT; cdr3_aa: CASSYGMREEAFF
d_call: .; j_call: TRBJ2-7; clone_size: .; v_call: TRBV28; cdr3_nt: TGTGCCAGCAGTTCTTTAGCGGCTGCCTACGAGCAGTACTTC; cdr3_aa: CASSSLAAAYEQYF
d_call: TRBD1; j_call: TRBJ1-1; clone_size: .; v_call: TRBV6-2/TRBV6-3; cdr3_nt: TGTGCCAGCAGTTACCCAAACAGGGGACTTACTGAAGCTTTCTTT; cdr3_aa: CASSYPNRGLTEAFF
d_call: .; j_call: TRBJ2-5; clone_size: .; v_call: TRBV12-3/TRBV12-4; cdr3_nt: TGTGCCAGCAGCCAGGTTCAAGAGACCCAGTACTTC; cdr3_aa: CASSQVQETQYF
d_call: .; j_call: TRBJ2-3; clone_size: few; v_call: TRBV27; cdr3_nt: TGTGCCAGCACCTTGGCTGGTAGCGCGGATACGCAGTATTTT; cdr3_aa: CASTLAGSADTQYF
d_call: .; j_call: TRBJ2-7; clone_size: .; v_call: TRBV7-9; cdr3_nt: TGTGCCAGCAGCTTACTGTCCGGTAGTTACGAGCAGTACTTC; cdr3_aa: CASSLLSGSYEQYF
d_call: .; j_call: TRBJ1-1; clone_size: .; v_call: TRBV6-6; cdr3_nt: TGTGCCAGCAGTCCTCAGGGCGACACTGAAGCTTTCTTT; cdr3_aa: CASSPQGDTEAFF
d_call: TRBD1; j_call: TRBJ2-7; clone_size: .; v_call: TRBV30; cdr3_nt: TGTGCCTGGAGTATCCGGGACAGGGGGATTTACGAGCAGTACTTC; cdr3_aa: CAWSIRDRGIYEQYF
d_call: .; j_call: TRBJ1-1; clone_size: .; v_call: TRBV6-2/TRBV6-3; cdr3_nt: TGTGCCAGCAGTTACTCGGACAGAGGGACTGAAGCTTTCTTT; cdr3_aa: CASSYSDRGTEAFF
d_call: TRBD1; j_call: TRBJ1-2; clone_size: .; v_call: TRBV2; cdr3_nt: TGTGCCAGCAGCCTATACGATGGACAGGCCCTCTATGGCTACACCTTC; cdr3_aa: CASSLYDGQALYGYTF